This T cell receptor (beta chain) was recorded in a study of shared clonotypes between healthy human individuals. The method was immunoSEQ multiplex PCR; TCRdb's version includes in-frame clones alone and lacks a portion of them. Of approximately 1,000,000 clones in the sample, around 78% were seen once. Germline V gene lookup returns CDR1 SGDLS and CDR2 YYNGEE. Deletions cut 0 bases from V and 3 bases from J, with 7 bases between. This CDR3 region has 14 residues. The chain couples TRBV9 to TRBJ2-1; D is undetermined. Sequenced input: memory CD4+ T cells from PBMCs. Sample subset: CD45RA-negative fraction. The receptor was isolated from a man aged 18 to 29 in good health. Some clones in this sample may be carry-over from other donors' samples. The CDR3 nucleotides are TGTGCCAGCAGCGTAGCTCCTAGCTACAATGAGCAGTTCTTC. The encoded protein is CASSVAPSYNEQFF.